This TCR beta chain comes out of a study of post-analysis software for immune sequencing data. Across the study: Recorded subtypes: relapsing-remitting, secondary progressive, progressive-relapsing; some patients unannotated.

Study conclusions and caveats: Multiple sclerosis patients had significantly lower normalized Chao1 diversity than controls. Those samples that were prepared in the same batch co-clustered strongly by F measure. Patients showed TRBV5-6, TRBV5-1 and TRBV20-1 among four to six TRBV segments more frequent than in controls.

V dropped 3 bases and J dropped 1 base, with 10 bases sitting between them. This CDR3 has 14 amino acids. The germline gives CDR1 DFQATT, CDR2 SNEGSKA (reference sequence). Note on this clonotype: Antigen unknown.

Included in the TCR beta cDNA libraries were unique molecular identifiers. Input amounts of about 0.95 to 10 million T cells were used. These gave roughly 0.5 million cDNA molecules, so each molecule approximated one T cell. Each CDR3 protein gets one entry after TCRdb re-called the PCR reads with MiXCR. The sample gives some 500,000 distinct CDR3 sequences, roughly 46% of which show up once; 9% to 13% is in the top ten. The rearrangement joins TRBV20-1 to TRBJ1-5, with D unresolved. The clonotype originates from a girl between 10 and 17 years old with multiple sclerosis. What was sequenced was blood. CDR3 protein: CSARVGGSNQPQHF. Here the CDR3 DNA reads TGCAGTGCTAGGGTGGGAGGGAGCAATCAGCCCCAGCATTTT.